A single sample gave rise to the 26 T cell receptor beta chains below, sequenced in a study of T cells in Graves' hyperthyroidism and ophthalmopathy. Amplified TCR beta CDR3 regions derived from RNA transcripts. The HTBI set primed first-round TCR CDR3 RT-PCR. Via MiXCR, TCRdb re-called the multiplex PCR reads, giving one row per CDR3 protein. This sample has 300,000 to 350,000 distinct CDR3 sequences; about a sixth occur once, and the top ten carry about 14%. Sequencing used blood. The receptor source for this set is a woman aged 35 to 49 with Graves' ophthalmopathy.

This clonotype was observed a few times. A much larger clone differs from this one at a single base, so this may be a read error. CDR3 loop: CASSARQGFLYGYTF. DNA for the CDR3: TGTGCCAGCAGCGCCCGACAGGGTTTTCTCTATGGCTACACCTTC. This sequence joins TRBV7-2 and TRBJ1-2; 7 bases map to TRBD1. The CDR3 totals 15 residues. Germline V gives CDR1 SGHTA, CDR2 FQGNSA. V was pared by 5 bases and J by 4 bases, with 10 bases of the junction left unmatched. The full variable domain, in which reference TRBV7-2 and TRBJ1-2 provide the parts outside the CDR3, is GAGVSQSPSNKVTEKGKDVELRCDPISGHTALYWYRQSLGQGLEFLIYFQGNSAPDKSGLPSDRFSAERTGGSVSTLTIQRTQQEDSAVYLCASSARQGFLYGYTFGSGTRLTVV.

This clonotype was detected only a few times. A much larger clone differs by one base, so this may be a read error. This chain uses TRBV7-9 with TRBJ2-5; D gene uncertain. Trimming left V 1 base short and J 3 bases short, with 6 bases between. This CDR3 spans 13 amino acids. The V gene's germline CDR1 is SEHNR and CDR2 FQNEAQ (reference sequence). The CDR3 DNA follows: TGTGCCAGCAGCTTAGTGACCAAAGAGACCCAGTACTTC. Amino acid sequence: CASSLVTKETQYF.

About this clonotype: The germline gene is not matched at one end of the junction; a read error may be the cause. The rearrangement links TRBV6-1 to TRBJ1-2; no reliable D call. The CDR3 is made up of 11 amino acids. The V gene's germline CDR1 is MNHNS and CDR2 SASEGT. CDR3 sequence reads: CAISPREGYSF. CDR3 coding DNA: TGTGCCATCAGTCCCCGAGAGGGCTACAGCTTC.

Many counts were recorded for this clonotype. V gene TRBV6-1 combines with J gene TRBJ2-7; a weak D match, TRBD1 (6 bases). Germline V lookup: CDR1 MNHNS, CDR2 SASEGT. There are 14 residues in the CDR3. V lost 5 bases, J lost 5 bases, and 16 bases lay in between. The CDR3 reads CASSPPGVVNEQYF. In DNA form, the CDR3 reads TGTGCCAGCAGTCCCCCAGGGGTTGTAAACGAGCAGTACTTC.

In its sample, this clonotype was seen many times. V and J are TRBV7-9 and TRBJ1-1; D uncertain. This CDR3 comprises 14 residues. Germline CDR1 reads SEHNR; CDR2 reads FQNEAQ (reference sequence). The V end was cut by 5 bases, the J end by 2 bases, with 12 bases between. CDR3 bases: TGTGCCAGCAGCCCGACTTTAGAAAACACTGAAGCTTTCTTT. Amino acid sequence: CASSPTLENTEAFF.

The rearrangement links TRBV11-2 to TRBJ2-5; D possibly uses TRBD1 or TRBD2 (5 bases each). The CDR3 sequence is 13 residues long. Trimming cost V 1 base and J 7 bases, with 10 bases left between them. The germline V gene encodes CDR1 SGHAT and CDR2 FQNNGV. CDR3 in amino acids: CASSLGGSGTQYF. The CDR3 DNA reads TGTGCCAGCAGCTTAGGGGGGTCCGGGACCCAGTACTTC.

This clonotype appeared many times. This chain connects TRBV20-1 to TRBJ2-2, with 12 nucleotides matching TRBD2. With 5 bases clipped from V and 0 bases from J, the junction kept 7 bases outside the gene matches. The germline CDR1 and CDR2 sequences are DFQATT and SNEGSKA (reference sequence). The length of the CDR3 is 17 residues. This CDR3 is CSALGLAGNANTGELFF. The CDR3 coding sequence is TGCAGTGCTTTAGGACTAGCGGGGAACGCGAACACCGGGGAGCTGTTTTTT.

In its sample, this clonotype was seen many times. The chain carries TRBV6-2 or TRBV6-3 and TRBJ2-7; D is unclear. V lost 7 bases to trimming and J lost 5 bases, with 18 bases between them. Germline CDR1 MNHEY, CDR2 SVGEGT. The CDR3 is made up of 14 amino acids. In DNA form, the CDR3 reads TGTGCCAGCACCCAGCTGGGGTGGAACGACGAGCAGTACTTC. It specifies CASTQLGWNDEQYF.

This clonotype was recorded many times. V is TRBV30 and J is TRBJ2-5, with TRBD2 matching 11 bases. Trimming at V came to 3 bases and at J to 7 bases, leaving 10 bases not matched to a gene. The CDR3 sequence is 15 residues long. Germline V gene data show CDR1 as GTSNPN and CDR2 as SVGIG (reference sequence). CDR3 nucleotides: TGTGCCTGGAGCTCCGGGACTAGCGGTTCATGGACCCAGTACTTC. As protein: CAWSSGTSGSWTQYF.

There are many counts of this clonotype. The chain links TRBV6-2 or TRBV6-3 to TRBJ2-7, with D possibly TRBD1 on 6 matching bases. CDR3 length: 15 amino acids. From germline, CDR1 is MNHEY and CDR2 SVGEGT. V gave up 8 bases and J gave up 5 bases, with 22 bases separating them. CDR3 sequence reads: CASRAVVRGIHEQYF. The CDR3 DNA reads as TGTGCCAGCCGGGCTGTCGTCAGGGGAATTCACGAGCAGTACTTC.

This clonotype was recorded at least ten times. This chain links TRBV6-2 or TRBV6-3 with TRBJ1-5; TRBD1 is a possible D gene (6 bases). CDR3 size: 14 residues. Trimming pared 9 bases from V and 4 bases from J, leaving 16 bases between. Looked up from germline, CDR1 is MNHEY and CDR2 is SVGEGT. CDR3 loop: CASTRGQLNQPQHF. As DNA, the CDR3 is TGTGCCAGTACGAGAGGACAGTTAAATCAGCCCCAGCATTTT.

This clonotype has a count of ten or more. J is TRBJ1-1 and V is TRBV29-1, with TRBD1 matching 12 bases. V gave up 3 bases and J gave up 9 bases; unmatched junction bases: 5. Germline V CDR1 and CDR2: SQVTM, ANQGSEA. CDR3 size: 13 residues. As DNA, the CDR3 is TGCAGCGTTGAGTTGGGACAGGGGGCGAAAGCTTTCTTT. Its protein product is CSVELGQGAKAFF.

This clonotype was recorded many times. The genes are TRBV10-3 and TRBJ2-2, with TRBD1 identical over 9 bases. V shed 10 bases and J 6 bases; nucleotides not matched to a gene: 15. The CDR3 is 16 amino acids. From germline, CDR1 is ENHRY and CDR2 SYGVKD. The CDR3 reads CATLPGTGSHAGELFF. Written as DNA, the CDR3 is TGTGCCACCCTCCCCGGGACAGGGAGTCATGCCGGGGAGCTGTTTTTT.

The table lists this clonotype with many counts. J is TRBJ1-2 and V is TRBV6-1; D remains ambiguous. This CDR3 comprises 13 residues. Germline loops: CDR1 MNHNS, CDR2 SASEGT. V lost 0 bases to trimming and J lost 3 bases, with 5 bases between them. The CDR3: CASSEAVDYGYTF. The DNA of the CDR3 is TGTGCCAGCAGTGAAGCAGTTGACTATGGCTACACCTTC.

The table lists this clonotype with many counts. The chain combines TRBV7-3 with TRBJ1-1, with D uncertain. This CDR3 spans 12 amino acids. Per germline, CDR1 SGHTA and CDR2 FQGTGA. V lost 8 bases to trimming and J lost 6 bases, with 13 bases between them. This CDR3 reads CASEGVNAEAFF. The CDR3 nucleotides are TGTGCCAGCGAGGGAGTGAATGCTGAAGCTTTCTTT. The full variable domain, rest sourced from reference TRBV7-3 and TRBJ1-1, is GAGVSQTPSNKVTEKGKYVELRCDPISGHTALYWYRQSLGQGPEFLIYFQGTGAADDSGLPNDRFFAVRPEGSVSTLKIQRTERGDSAVYLCASEGVNAEAFFGQGTRLTVV.

This clonotype was recorded many times. The chain couples TRBV27 to TRBJ1-1, with D perhaps matching TRBD1 (5 bases). The CDR3 runs to 16 residues. The ends were cut back, 3 bases at V and 8 bases at J, with 22 bases in the middle. Germline CDR1 MNHEY, CDR2 SMNVEV (reference sequence). The CDR3 DNA follows: TGTGCCAGCAGTTTGGACTTTATGGGGCTAGACGCGGAAGCTTTCTTT. This gives the protein CASSLDFMGLDAEAFF.

This clonotype was recorded many times. V and J are TRBV28 and TRBJ2-7; the D is unclear. Germline loops: CDR1 MDHEN, CDR2 SYDVKM. Trimming cost V 2 bases and J 3 bases, with 11 bases left between them. CDR3 length: 14 amino acids. CDR3 in DNA: TGTGCCAGCAGTTTAGCCGGTCCCATCTACGAGCAGTACTTC. As protein: CASSLAGPIYEQYF.

This clonotype was observed at least ten times. The chain combines TRBV29-1 with TRBJ2-6; no clear D gene. The CDR3 is made up of 16 amino acids. V shed 1 base and J shed 0 bases, with 10 bases lying between them. Germline lookup yields CDR1 SQVTM and CDR2 ANQGSEA. The CDR3 coding sequence is TGCAGCGTTGAAGGCATCTCCGGCTCTGGGGCCAACGTCCTGACTTTC. It encodes CSVEGISGSGANVLTF.

Details on this clonotype: A much larger clone is a single base away; this may be a read error. The rearrangement joins TRBV20-1 to TRBJ2-7; TRBD2 matches at 10 bases. This CDR3 is built from 14 residues. Germline trimming cut 3 bases from V and 7 bases from J; bases unmatched to any gene: 9. Germline V CDR1 and CDR2: DFQATT, SNEGSKA (reference sequence). The CDR3 coding sequence is TGCAGTGCTAGCCCCAGCGGGAGGGGGGGTGAGCAGTACTTC. It is translated as CSASPSGRGGEQYF.

This rearrangement joins TRBV5-5 to TRBJ1-2; tentatively, D is TRBD1 (6 bases). CDR1 and CDR2 from the germline V gene are SGHKS and YYEKEE (reference sequence). The V end lost 0 bases, the J end lost 6 bases, and 18 bases lay between the germline ends. The CDR3 has 16 residues. The CDR3 spells CASSLVWLTGKDGYTF. The CDR3 nucleotides are TGTGCCAGCAGCTTGGTCTGGTTAACAGGGAAAGATGGCTACACCTTC.

The chain couples TRBV6-2 or TRBV6-3 to TRBJ2-5; D is possibly TRBD2 (5 bases). The CDR3 extends over 15 amino acids. Trimming left V 0 bases short and J 7 bases short, with 15 bases between. Germline CDR1 is MNHEY and CDR2 is SVGEGT. The CDR3 region has the DNA TGTGCCAGCAGTTACTCTAGAGCGGTCGGAGGGACCCAGTACTTC. This codes for CASSYSRAVGGTQYF.

This clonotype was counted many times. In DNA, the CDR3 is TGCGCCAGCAGCCTCCAGGTCCTCCTGGACTATGGCTACACCTTC. Translation gives CASSLQVLLDYGYTF. This chain connects TRBV4-1 to TRBJ1-2; D gene uncertain. V gave up 4 bases and J gave up 3 bases, with 15 bases separating them. CDR1 and CDR2 from the germline V gene are MGHRA and YSYEKL. The CDR3 is made up of 15 amino acids.

The table lists this clonotype with many counts. The V and J genes are TRBV6-2 or TRBV6-3 and TRBJ2-5, with unresolved D. This CDR3 comprises 14 residues. V was cut by 5 bases and J by 2 bases, with 12 bases left in between. Germline lookup yields CDR1 MNHEY and CDR2 SVGEGT. CDR3 in amino acids: CASSPLPGQETQYF. CDR3 DNA: TGTGCCAGCAGTCCACTACCTGGTCAAGAGACCCAGTACTTC.

This clonotype was observed many times. V usage is TRBV9 and J usage is TRBJ2-5; 8 nucleotides agree with TRBD2. V lost 0 bases, J lost 1 base, and 5 bases stayed unmatched. This CDR3 is built from 16 residues. CDR1 and CDR2 (germline): SGDLS, YYNGEE. In DNA, the CDR3 is TGTGCCAGCAGCGTAGTGGGTAGCGGGGCCCAAGAGACCCAGTACTTC. It yields the protein CASSVVGSGAQETQYF.

This clonotype was picked up many times. The gene calls are TRBV12-3 or TRBV12-4 and TRBJ1-3, with no clear D. Between the trimmed V and J ends, which lost 3 bases and 4 bases, there was a span of 13 bases. The CDR3 loop spans 15 amino acids. The CDR3 region is CASSFARSGGNTIYF. The CDR3 region has the DNA TGTGCCAGCAGTTTTGCGCGTTCGGGAGGAAACACCATATATTTT.

This clonotype was picked up many times. V gene TRBV12-3 or TRBV12-4 combines with J gene TRBJ2-7; TRBD2 matches at 7 bases. This CDR3 comprises 14 residues. The J segment lost 6 bases and the V segment lost 4 bases, leaving 9 bases of the junction unmatched. The CDR3 nucleotides read TGTGCCAGCAGTTACCTAGCGGCCGGGGGCGAGCAGTACTTC. Residues: CASSYLAAGGEQYF.